One sample yielded the 8 T cell receptor beta chains listed below, sequenced in a study of identical twins. TCRdb analysed the 5' RACE reads with MiXCR anew, one entry per CDR3 protein. Of some 440,000 distinct CDR3 sequences listed, about 24% are singletons. The same sample was also used in a study of T cells expressing NK-cell markers.

Sequencing was performed on CD4+ T cells sorted from blood. The receptors here all came from a woman between 18 and 30 years old in good health.

In this sample, this clonotype turned up many times. DNA of the CDR3: TGTGCCAGCAGCCTTGGTCTATGGGGACAGAACACTGAAGCTTTCTTT. Protein sequence: CASSLGLWGQNTEAFF. The J gene is TRBJ1-1, the V gene TRBV7-2; D may be TRBD1 (6 bases). Deletions cut 5 bases from V and 1 base from J, with 17 bases between. This CDR3 has 16 residues. Germline V CDR1 and CDR2: SGHTA, FQGNSA.

There are a few counts of this clonotype. The gene calls are TRBV6-1 and TRBJ2-3; 8 bases are a match to TRBD2. The ends lost 4 bases at V and 3 bases at J; junction bases unmatched: 9. Germline V gene data show CDR1 as MNHNS and CDR2 as SASEGT. The CDR3 has 16 amino acids. The CDR3 DNA follows: TGTGCCAGCAGTGGCACCCGGGGGGGACTAACAGATACGCAGTATTTT. This sequence encodes CASSGTRGGLTDTQYF.

The V gene is TRBV5-1, the J gene TRBJ1-1, with TRBD1 as a possible D gene (5 bases). This CDR3 comprises 13 residues. With 2 bases removed from V and 8 bases from J, the gap between germline ends came to 13 bases. Germline V gene sequence: CDR1 SGHRS, CDR2 YFSETQ. The CDR3 DNA sequence: TGCGCCAGCAGCTTCGGGACGCCATCCGAAGCTTTCTTT. It is translated as CASSFGTPSEAFF.

The CDR3 sequence is CASSLARTANSGANVLTF. CDR3 DNA sequence: TGTGCCAGCAGCTTAGCCCGGACAGCGAACTCTGGGGCCAACGTCCTGACTTTC. The chain employs TRBV11-1 and TRBJ2-6; possible D gene TRBD1, 6 bases. The CDR3 is made up of 18 amino acids. Trimming stripped 0 bases from V and 0 bases from J, with 12 bases between. Germline V gives CDR1 SGHAT, CDR2 FQDESV (reference sequence).

This chain links TRBV9 with TRBJ2-7, with 7 bases fitting TRBD1. CDR3 length: 14 residues. Germline loops: CDR1 SGDLS, CDR2 YYNGEE. V trimming: 3 bases; J trimming: 3 bases; junction bases outside the gene matches: 6. This CDR3 is CASSAGTVFYEQYF. The CDR3 coding sequence is TGTGCCAGCAGCGCCGGGACAGTTTTCTACGAGCAGTACTTC. Complete variable domain (other parts from reference TRBV9 and TRBJ2-7): DSGVTQTPKHLITATGQRVTLRCSPRSGDLSVYWYQQSLDQGLQFLIQYYNGEERAKGNILERFSAQQFPDLHSELNLSSLELGDSALYFCASSAGTVFYEQYFGPGTRLTVT.

The rearrangement links TRBV15 to TRBJ2-3; TRBD1 is a possible D gene (6 bases). The V and J ends lost 0 bases and 6 bases respectively, with 10 bases between them. Germline values: CDR1 LNHNV, CDR2 YYDKDF (reference sequence). This CDR3 is built from 14 residues. In DNA, the CDR3 is TGTGCCACCAGCAGAGATCGACAGGCGGATACGCAGTATTTT. Its translation: CATSRDRQADTQYF.

The chain couples TRBV29-1 to TRBJ2-1, with 9 bases matching TRBD2. CDR1 is SQVTM and CDR2 is ANQGSEA in the germline V gene. V dropped 4 bases and J dropped 3; count of bases not matched to a gene: 4. This CDR3 has 14 amino acids. CDR3 loop: CSVGRTSVYNEQFF. In DNA, the CDR3 is TGCAGCGTTGGGCGGACTAGCGTCTACAATGAGCAGTTCTTC.

The chain joins TRBV12-3 or TRBV12-4 to TRBJ2-7; D gene ambiguous. The CDR3 is made up of 13 amino acids. Trimming stripped 3 bases from V and 6 bases from J, with 12 bases between. CDR3 sequence reads: CASSFLGSPEQYF. DNA for the CDR3: TGTGCCAGCAGTTTCCTCGGGTCTCCCGAGCAGTACTTC.